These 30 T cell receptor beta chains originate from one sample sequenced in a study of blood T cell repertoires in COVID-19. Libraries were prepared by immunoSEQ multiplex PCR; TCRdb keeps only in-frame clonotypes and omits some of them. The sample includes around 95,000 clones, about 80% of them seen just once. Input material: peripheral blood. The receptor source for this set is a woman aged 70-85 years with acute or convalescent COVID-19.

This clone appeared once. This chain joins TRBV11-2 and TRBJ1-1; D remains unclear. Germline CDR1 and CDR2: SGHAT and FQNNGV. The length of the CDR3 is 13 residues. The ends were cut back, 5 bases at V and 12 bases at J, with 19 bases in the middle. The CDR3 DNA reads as TGTGCCAGCAGCGCCCTAGGAGGCGGACGTTCTTTCTTT. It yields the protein CASSALGGGRSFF.

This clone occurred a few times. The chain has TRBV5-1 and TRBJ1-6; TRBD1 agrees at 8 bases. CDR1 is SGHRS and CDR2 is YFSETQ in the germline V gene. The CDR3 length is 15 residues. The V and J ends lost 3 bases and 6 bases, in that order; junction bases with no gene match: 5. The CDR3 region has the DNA TGCGCCAGCAGCTCCCAAGGACAGGGTAATTCACCCCTCCACTTT. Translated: CASSSQGQGNSPLHF.

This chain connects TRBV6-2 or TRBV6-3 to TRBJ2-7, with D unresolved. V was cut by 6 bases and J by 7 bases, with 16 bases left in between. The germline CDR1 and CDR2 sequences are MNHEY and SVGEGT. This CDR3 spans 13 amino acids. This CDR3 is CASSRPPNGEQYV. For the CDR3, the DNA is TGTGCCAGCAGCCGTCCCCCGAACGGGGAGCAGTACGTC.

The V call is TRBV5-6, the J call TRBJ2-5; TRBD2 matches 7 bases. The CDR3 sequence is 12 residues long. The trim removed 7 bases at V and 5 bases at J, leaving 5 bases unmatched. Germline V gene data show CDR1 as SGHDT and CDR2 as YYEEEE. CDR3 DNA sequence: TGTGCCAGCTCAGGACTAGGGGAGACCCAGTACTTC. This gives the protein CASSGLGETQYF.

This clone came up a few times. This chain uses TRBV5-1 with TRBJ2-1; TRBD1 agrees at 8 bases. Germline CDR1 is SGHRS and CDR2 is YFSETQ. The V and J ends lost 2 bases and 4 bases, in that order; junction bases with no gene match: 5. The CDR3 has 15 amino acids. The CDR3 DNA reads TGCGCCAGCAGCTTAGGACAGGGTGTTTACAATGAGCAGTTCTTC. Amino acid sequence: CASSLGQGVYNEQFF.

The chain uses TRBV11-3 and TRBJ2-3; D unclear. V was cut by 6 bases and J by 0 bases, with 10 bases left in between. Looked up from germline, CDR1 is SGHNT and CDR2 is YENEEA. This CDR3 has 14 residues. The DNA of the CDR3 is TGTGCCAGCAGTCGTGGAGCGAGCACAGATACGCAGTATTTT. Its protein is CASSRGASTDTQYF.

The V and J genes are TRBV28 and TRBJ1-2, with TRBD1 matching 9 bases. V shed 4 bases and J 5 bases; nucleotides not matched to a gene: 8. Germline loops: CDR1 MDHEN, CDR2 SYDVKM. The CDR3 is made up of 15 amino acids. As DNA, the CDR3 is TGTGCCAGCAGTTCCACAGGGGGCCCATCTTATGGCTACACCTTC. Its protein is CASSSTGGPSYGYTF.

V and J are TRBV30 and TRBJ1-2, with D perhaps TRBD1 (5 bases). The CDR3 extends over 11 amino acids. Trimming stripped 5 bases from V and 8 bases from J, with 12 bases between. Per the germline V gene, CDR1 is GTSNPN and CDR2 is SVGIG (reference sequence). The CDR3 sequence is CAWARVTGYTF. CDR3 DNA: TGTGCCTGGGCCAGGGTAACGGGCTACACCTTC.

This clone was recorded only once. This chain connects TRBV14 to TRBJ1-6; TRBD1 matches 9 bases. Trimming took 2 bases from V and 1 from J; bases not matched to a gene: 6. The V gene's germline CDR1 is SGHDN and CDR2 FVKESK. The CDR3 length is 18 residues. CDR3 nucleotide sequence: TGTGCCAGCAGCCAACCCAGACAGGGGGGTTCCTATAATTCACCCCTCCACTTT. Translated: CASSQPRQGGSYNSPLHF.

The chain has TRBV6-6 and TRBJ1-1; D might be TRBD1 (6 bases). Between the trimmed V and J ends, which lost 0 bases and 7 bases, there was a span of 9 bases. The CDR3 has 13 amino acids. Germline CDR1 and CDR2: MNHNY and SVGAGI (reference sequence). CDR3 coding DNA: TGTGCCAGCAGTTACTCCGGACAGTTTGAAGCTTTCTTT. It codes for CASSYSGQFEAFF.

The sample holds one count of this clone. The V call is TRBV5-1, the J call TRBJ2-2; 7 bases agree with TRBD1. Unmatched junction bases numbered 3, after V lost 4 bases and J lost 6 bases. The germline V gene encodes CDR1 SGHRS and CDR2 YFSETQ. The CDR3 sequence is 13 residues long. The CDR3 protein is CASSKGASGELFF. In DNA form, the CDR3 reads TGCGCCAGCAGCAAGGGGGCATCCGGGGAGCTGTTTTTT.

The CDR3 DNA sequence: TGTGCCAGCAGCCAAGTAGGCCGGGGTTTACGGGGACAGGGGGCAGATACGCAGTATTTT. Encoded protein: CASSQVGRGLRGQGADTQYF. V usage is TRBV3-1 (or the pseudogene TRBV3-2) and J usage is TRBJ2-3; TRBD1 agrees at 11 bases. Germline V CDR1 and CDR2: LGHDT, YNNKEL (reference sequence). The junction had 16 bases not matched to a gene; V was cut back by 1 base and J by 4 bases. The CDR3 covers 20 residues.

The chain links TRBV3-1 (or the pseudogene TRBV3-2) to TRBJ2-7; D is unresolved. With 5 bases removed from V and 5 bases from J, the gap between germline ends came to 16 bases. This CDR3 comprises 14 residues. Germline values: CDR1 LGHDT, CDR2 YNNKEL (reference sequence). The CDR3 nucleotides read TGTGCCAGCAGCGGCCCCGGGTATTGGGACGAGCAGTACTTC. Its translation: CASSGPGYWDEQYF.

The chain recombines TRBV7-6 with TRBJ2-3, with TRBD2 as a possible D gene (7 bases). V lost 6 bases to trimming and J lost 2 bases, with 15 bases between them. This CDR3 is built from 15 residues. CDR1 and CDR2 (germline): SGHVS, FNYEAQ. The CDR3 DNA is TGTGCCAGCAGACTAGGGGGGGAAGACACAGATACGCAGTATTTT. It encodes CASRLGGEDTDTQYF.

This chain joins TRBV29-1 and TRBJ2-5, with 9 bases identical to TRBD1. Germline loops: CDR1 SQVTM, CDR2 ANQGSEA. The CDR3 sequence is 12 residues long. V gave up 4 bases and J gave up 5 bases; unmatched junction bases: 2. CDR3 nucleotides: TGCAGCGTTGGGGGGACAGGGGAGACCCAGTACTTC. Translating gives CSVGGTGETQYF.

The CDR3 DNA is TGTGCCAGCAATCTCGGGGGGCTGGTCACTGAAGCTTTCTTT. This codes for CASNLGGLVTEAFF. This chain links TRBV2 with TRBJ1-1; perhaps TRBD1 as D (6 bases). From germline, CDR1 is SNHLY and CDR2 FYNNEI. V lost 7 bases and J 4 bases, leaving 16 bases between the germline ends. The CDR3 extends over 14 amino acids. The full variable domain, rest sourced from reference TRBV2 and TRBJ1-1, is EPEVTQTPSHQVTQMGQEVILRCVPISNHLYFYWYRQILGQKVEFLVSFYNNEISEKSEIFDDQFSVERPDGSNFTLKIRSTKLEDSAMYFCASNLGGLVTEAFFGQGTRLTVV.

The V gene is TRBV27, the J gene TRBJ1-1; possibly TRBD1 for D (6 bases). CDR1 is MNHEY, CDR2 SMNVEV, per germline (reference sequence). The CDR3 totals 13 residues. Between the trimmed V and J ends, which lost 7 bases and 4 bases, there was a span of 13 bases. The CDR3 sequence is CASTPRGGTEAFF. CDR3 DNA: TGTGCCAGCACTCCCCGAGGGGGCACTGAAGCTTTCTTT.

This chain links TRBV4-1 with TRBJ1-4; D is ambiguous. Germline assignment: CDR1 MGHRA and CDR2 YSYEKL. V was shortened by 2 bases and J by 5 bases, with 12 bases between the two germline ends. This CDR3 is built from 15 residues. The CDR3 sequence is CASSQPAGRNEKLFF. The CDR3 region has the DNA TGCGCCAGCAGCCAACCCGCCGGGAGGAATGAAAAACTGTTTTTT.

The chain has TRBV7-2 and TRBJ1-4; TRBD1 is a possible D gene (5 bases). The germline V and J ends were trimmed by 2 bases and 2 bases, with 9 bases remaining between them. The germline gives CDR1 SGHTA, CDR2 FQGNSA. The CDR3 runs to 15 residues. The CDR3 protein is CASSLQGGTNEKLFF. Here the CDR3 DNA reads TGTGCCAGCAGCTTACAGGGTGGTACTAATGAAAAACTGTTTTTT.

This chain's CDR3 is CASSPGGTETQYF. CDR3 nucleotide sequence: TGTGCCAGCAGCCCAGGGGGCACGGAGACCCAGTACTTC. The chain links TRBV4-2 to TRBJ2-5; 8 nucleotides line up with TRBD1. This CDR3 has 13 amino acids. CDR1 is LGHNA, CDR2 YNFKEQ, per germline. Losses at the gene ends were 4 bases for V and 5 bases for J; bases not matched to a gene: 3.

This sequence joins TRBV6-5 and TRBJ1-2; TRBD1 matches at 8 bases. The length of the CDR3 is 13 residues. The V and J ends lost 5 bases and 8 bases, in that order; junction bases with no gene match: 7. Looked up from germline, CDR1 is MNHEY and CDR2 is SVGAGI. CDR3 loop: CASSQTGVKGYTF. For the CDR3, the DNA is TGTGCCAGCAGTCAGACAGGGGTAAAAGGCTACACCTTC.

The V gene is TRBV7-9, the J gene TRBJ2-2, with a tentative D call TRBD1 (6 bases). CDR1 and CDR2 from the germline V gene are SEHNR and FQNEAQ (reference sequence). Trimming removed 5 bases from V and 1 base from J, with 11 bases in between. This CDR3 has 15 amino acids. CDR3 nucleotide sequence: TGTGCCAGCAGCCCGAGCAGGGGGAACACCGGGGAGCTGTTTTTT. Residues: CASSPSRGNTGELFF.

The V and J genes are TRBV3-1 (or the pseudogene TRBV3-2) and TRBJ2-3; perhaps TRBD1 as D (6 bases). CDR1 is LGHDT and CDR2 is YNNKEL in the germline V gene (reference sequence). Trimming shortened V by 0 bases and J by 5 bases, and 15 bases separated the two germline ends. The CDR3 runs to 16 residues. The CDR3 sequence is CASSQDLARGVDTQYF. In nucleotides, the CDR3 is TGTGCCAGCAGCCAAGATCTGGCCAGGGGAGTAGATACGCAGTATTTT.

Here the CDR3 reads CASSWRTGPHLDGYTF. The CDR3 coding sequence is TGTGCCAGCAGCTGGCGGACAGGCCCTCACCTTGATGGCTACACCTTC. The chain recombines TRBV5-6 with TRBJ1-2, with 7 positions matching TRBD1. The CDR3 length is 16 residues. After removal of 3 bases from V and 6 bases from J, the junction contained 14 bases not matched to a gene. Germline V gene sequence: CDR1 SGHDT, CDR2 YYEEEE. Using reference TRBV5-6 and TRBJ1-2 for the parts outside the CDR3, the full variable domain is DAGVTQSPTHLIKTRGQQVTLRCSPKSGHDTVSWYQQALGQGPQFIFQYYEEEERQRGNFPDRFSGHQFPNYSSELNVNALLLGDSALYLCASSWRTGPHLDGYTFGSGTRLTVV.

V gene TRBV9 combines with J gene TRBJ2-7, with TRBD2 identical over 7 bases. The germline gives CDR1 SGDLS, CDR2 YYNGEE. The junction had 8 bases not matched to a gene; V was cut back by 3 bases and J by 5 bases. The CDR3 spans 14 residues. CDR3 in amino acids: CASSALGGVHEQYF. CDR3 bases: TGTGCCAGCAGCGCCCTGGGGGGGGTTCACGAGCAGTACTTC.

The CDR3: CASSLEIDRIRGQNYGYTF. In nucleotides, the CDR3 is TGTGCCAGCAGCTTAGAAATCGACAGGATCAGGGGCCAGAACTATGGCTACACCTTC. The chain employs TRBV13 and TRBJ1-2; D might be TRBD1 (6 bases). The ends were cut back, 1 base at V and 2 bases at J, with 23 bases in the middle. The CDR3 consists of 19 residues. The germline V gene has CDR1 PRHDT and CDR2 FYEKMQ (reference sequence).

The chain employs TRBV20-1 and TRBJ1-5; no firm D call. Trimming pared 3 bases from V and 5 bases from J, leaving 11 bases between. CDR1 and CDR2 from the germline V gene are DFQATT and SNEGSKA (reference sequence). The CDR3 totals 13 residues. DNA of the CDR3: TGCAGTGCTAGTCTCTCGAGGGATCAGCCCCAGCATTTT. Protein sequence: CSASLSRDQPQHF.

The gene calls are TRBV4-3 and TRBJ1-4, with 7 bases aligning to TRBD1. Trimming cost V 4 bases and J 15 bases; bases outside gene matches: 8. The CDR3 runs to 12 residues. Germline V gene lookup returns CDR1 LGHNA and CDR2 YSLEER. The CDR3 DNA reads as TGCGCCAGCAGCCTACAGGGGACGGTCTTGTTTTTT. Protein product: CASSLQGTVLFF.

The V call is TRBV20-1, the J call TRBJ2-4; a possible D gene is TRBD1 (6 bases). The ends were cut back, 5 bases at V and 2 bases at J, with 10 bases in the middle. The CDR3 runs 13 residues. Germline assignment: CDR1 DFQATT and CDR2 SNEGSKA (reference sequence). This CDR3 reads CSAGGGTKNIQYF. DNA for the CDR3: TGCAGTGCTGGTGGGGGCACCAAAAACATTCAGTACTTC.

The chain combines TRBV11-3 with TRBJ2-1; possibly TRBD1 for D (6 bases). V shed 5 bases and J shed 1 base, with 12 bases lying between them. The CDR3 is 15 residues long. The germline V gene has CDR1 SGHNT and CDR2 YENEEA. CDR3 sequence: CASSVGQISYNEQFF. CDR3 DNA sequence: TGTGCCAGCAGCGTAGGACAGATATCCTACAATGAGCAGTTCTTC.